The 3 T cell receptor beta chains presented below share a single source sample, sequenced in a study of CD8+ T cells in alopecia areata listed by TCRdb under 2018. The library was produced with the immunoSEQ multiplex PCR assay. RNA was extracted from all samples and reverse transcribed into cDNA as template for TCR sequencing. Here the immuneACCESS table is served through TCRdb, limited to in-frame sequences with V and J called. Missing clones are a known gap in these copies; in checked studies unresolved V genes cover under half, and the rest lacks a known reason. Within this sample are roughly 30,000 clones, with 62% of them counted one time only. The ten largest clonotypes hold approximately 19% of the sample. Input material: NKG2D-high CD8+ T cells sorted from blood. In light of the paper, this sample's cell subset or site label describes: sorted CD8+ NKG2D-high blood T cells. The receptors here all came from a human donor with alopecia areata.

The CDR3: CSVEGIAGVGEQYF. The CDR3, as DNA: TGCAGCGTTGAGGGGATAGCGGGAGTAGGCGAGCAGTACTTC. This rearrangement joins TRBV29-1 to TRBJ2-7, with TRBD2 identical over 9 bases. V trimming: 3 bases; J trimming: 6 bases; junction bases outside the gene matches: 9. The germline gives CDR1 SQVTM, CDR2 ANQGSEA. The CDR3 runs to 14 residues.

This clone was observed a handful of times. The chain combines TRBV28 with TRBJ1-2; D not resolved. In germline, CDR1 is MDHEN, CDR2 SYDVKM. This CDR3 is 16 amino acids long. V lost 5 bases to trimming and J lost 3 bases, with 19 bases between them. CDR3 region: CASSLTGPLYDYGYTF. DNA for the CDR3: TGTGCCAGCAGTCTTACTGGACCCTTATACGACTATGGCTACACCTTC.

The gene calls are TRBV19 and TRBJ2-1; D is perhaps TRBD2 (6 bases). Deletions cut 5 bases from V and 4 bases from J, with 12 bases between. CDR3 length equals 14 residues. The germline V gene has CDR1 LNHDA and CDR2 SQIVND (reference sequence). The CDR3 coding sequence is TGTGCCAGTAGTGCAGGCCGGGGGTACAATGAGCAGTTCTTC. Translating gives CASSAGRGYNEQFF.